Listed here are 13 T cell receptor beta chains from one sample, sequenced in a study of blood T cells in healthy people across ages (dated by TCRdb to about 2015). The library was prepared using 5' RACE. This sample was sequenced with an Illumina HiSeq 2500. A second PCR of about 7 to 12 cycles was run with a J-beta primer mix and a sample-barcoded 5' primer. In-frame beta chains were kept once TCRdb had trimmed the public reads at Q25 with fastp and called clones with MiXCR. Each entry is one CDR3 protein sequence, shown with its most common DNA and genes. The table for this sample lists 500,000 to 700,000 distinct CDR3 sequences; approximately 30% of them were counted only once. Of the sample, approximately 14% is held by the ten largest clones. Sequenced sample: blood. The source is a woman aged 80 or older in good health.

In regard to this clonotype: A read error may account for a junction end that differs from germline. The chain recombines TRBV20-1 with TRBJ2-1, with TRBD1 matching over 9 bases. There are 14 residues in the CDR3. The germline CDR1 and CDR2 sequences are DFQATT and SNEGSKA (reference sequence). This CDR3 reads CSARDKGTGTSVVF. CDR3 nucleotides: TGCAGTGCTAGAGATAAGGGGACAGGGACTTCAGTGGTCTTC.

This clonotype appeared many times. The rearrangement uses TRBV7-9 and TRBJ1-1; 9 bases map to TRBD1. Per the germline V gene, CDR1 is SEHNR and CDR2 is FQNEAQ (reference sequence). The CDR3 runs to 11 residues. V trimming: 3 bases; J trimming: 10 bases; junction bases outside the gene matches: 0. CDR3 sequence: CASSLGQGAFF. CDR3 DNA: TGTGCCAGCAGCTTGGGACAGGGAGCTTTCTTT.

Ten or more counts support this clonotype. The chain recombines TRBV5-1 with TRBJ1-4; D is perhaps TRBD1 (5 bases). Trimming left V 6 bases short and J 3 bases short, with 12 bases between. This CDR3 has 14 amino acids. Germline V CDR1 and CDR2: SGHRS, YFSETQ. The CDR3 protein is CASTSGQPNEKLFF. Here the CDR3 DNA reads TGCGCCAGCACGTCAGGGCAGCCTAATGAAAAACTGTTTTTT.

Many counts were recorded for this clonotype. This chain joins TRBV20-1 and TRBJ1-6; no definite D call. This CDR3 spans 13 amino acids. Germline values: CDR1 DFQATT, CDR2 SNEGSKA (reference sequence). Trimming removed 1 base from V and 6 bases from J, with 7 bases in between. The CDR3: CSARGTLNSPLHF. The CDR3, as DNA: TGCAGTGCTAGAGGGACTCTTAATTCACCCCTCCACTTT.

This clonotype was picked up a small number of times. The V gene is TRBV6-2 or TRBV6-3, the J gene TRBJ1-4; TRBD1 matches at 7 bases. The germline V gene has CDR1 MNHEY and CDR2 SVGEGT. J gave up 5 bases and V 2 bases, and 5 bases lay outside the gene matches. The CDR3 runs 15 residues. CDR3 region: CASSYPEGANEKLFF. CDR3 DNA sequence: TGTGCCAGCAGTTACCCGGAGGGGGCAAATGAAAAACTGTTTTTT.

This sequence joins TRBV7-9 and TRBJ1-1; the D is unclear. CDR3 length: 14 amino acids. Germline values: CDR1 SEHNR, CDR2 FQNEAQ (reference sequence). V lost 1 base, J lost 4 bases, and 10 bases lay in between. The CDR3 DNA reads as TGTGCCAGCAGCTTAGGGGGAAGGGCCACTGAAGCTTTCTTT. As protein: CASSLGGRATEAFF.

The chain employs TRBV12-3 or TRBV12-4 and TRBJ1-3, with D uncertain. The CDR3 is made up of 13 amino acids. The V gene lost 3 bases and the J gene lost 7 bases, with 10 bases spanning the gap. CDR3 DNA: TGTGCCAGCAGTTTCACAACCGGGAACACCATATATTTT. Amino acids: CASSFTTGNTIYF.

For this clonotype: A much larger clone lies one base from this, so it may be a read error. The chain employs TRBV5-6 and TRBJ2-7; tentatively, D is TRBD2 (5 bases). Looked up from germline, CDR1 is SGHDT and CDR2 is YYEEEE. V lost 2 bases and J 0 bases, leaving 12 bases between the germline ends. There are 15 residues in the CDR3. The CDR3 sequence is CASSFTGESSYEQYF. Here the CDR3 DNA reads TGTGCCAGCAGCTTTACCGGGGAAAGCTCCTACGAGCAGTACTTC.

This clonotype was detected ten times or more. The genes are TRBV5-1 and TRBJ2-7; D gene uncertain. Trimming shortened V by 4 bases and J by 3 bases, and 14 bases separated the two germline ends. The germline gives CDR1 SGHRS, CDR2 YFSETQ. The CDR3 runs to 14 residues. CDR3 sequence: CASSPLLRSYEQYF. The CDR3, as DNA: TGCGCCAGCAGCCCCCTTCTGCGGAGCTACGAGCAGTACTTC.

In its sample, this clonotype is medium-sized. V usage is TRBV27 and J usage is TRBJ2-3; D unclear. Germline V gene data show CDR1 as MNHEY and CDR2 as SMNVEV (reference sequence). V dropped 3 bases and J dropped 7 bases, with 5 bases sitting between them. The CDR3 spans 11 residues. CDR3 residues: CASSLGNTQYF. The CDR3 DNA reads as TGTGCCAGCAGTTTGGGAAATACGCAGTATTTT.

This clonotype was counted only a few times. V gene TRBV4-2 combines with J gene TRBJ2-7; D uncertain. From germline, CDR1 is LGHNA and CDR2 YNFKEQ. This CDR3 has 13 residues. Between the trimmed V and J ends, which lost 2 bases and 9 bases, there was a span of 14 bases. The CDR3 nucleotides read TGTGCCAGCAGCCAAAAGGGCGGTGAAGGGCAGTACTTC. Its protein product is CASSQKGGEGQYF.

The V gene is TRBV30, the J gene TRBJ1-2; 8 bases line up with TRBD1. CDR1 is GTSNPN and CDR2 is SVGIG in the germline V gene (reference sequence). V was clipped by 3 bases and J by 6 bases; unmatched bases: 6. This CDR3 is built from 13 residues. The CDR3 DNA is TGTGCCTGGAGGGGACAGGCCTTTGATGGCTACACCTTC. Translation gives CAWRGQAFDGYTF.

The rearrangement uses TRBV29-1 and TRBJ1-1, with D possibly being TRBD1 (6 bases). This CDR3 is 12 amino acids long. The ends were cut back, 7 bases at V and 5 bases at J, with 14 bases in the middle. Germline V gene lookup returns CDR1 SQVTM and CDR2 ANQGSEA. Here the CDR3 DNA reads TGCAGCGGCACAGGGTTGAGTACTGAAGCTTTCTTT. Translated: CSGTGLSTEAFF.